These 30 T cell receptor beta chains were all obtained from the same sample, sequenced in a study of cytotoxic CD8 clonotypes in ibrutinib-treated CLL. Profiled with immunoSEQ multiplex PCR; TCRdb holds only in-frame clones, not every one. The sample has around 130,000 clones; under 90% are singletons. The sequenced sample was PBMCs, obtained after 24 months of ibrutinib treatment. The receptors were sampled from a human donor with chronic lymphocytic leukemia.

CDR3 DNA sequence: TGTGCCAGCAGTTTGGCGGGAGGGGGCTACACCTTC. It translates to CASSLAGGGYTF. This chain connects TRBV28 to TRBJ1-2; D gene ambiguous. CDR3 length: 12 residues. The germline CDR1 and CDR2 sequences are MDHEN and SYDVKM. The V and J ends lost 3 bases and 8 bases respectively, with 10 bases between them.

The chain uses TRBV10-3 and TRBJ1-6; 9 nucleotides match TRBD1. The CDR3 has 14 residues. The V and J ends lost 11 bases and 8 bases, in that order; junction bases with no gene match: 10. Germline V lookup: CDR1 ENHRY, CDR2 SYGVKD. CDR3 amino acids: CAANSRDRDSPLHF. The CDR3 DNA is TGTGCCGCAAACTCCCGGGACAGGGATTCACCCCTCCACTTT.

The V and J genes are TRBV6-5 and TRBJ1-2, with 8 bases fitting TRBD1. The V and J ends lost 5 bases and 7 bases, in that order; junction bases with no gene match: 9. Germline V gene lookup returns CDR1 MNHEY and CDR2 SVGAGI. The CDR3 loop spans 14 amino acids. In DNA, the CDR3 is TGTGCCAGCAGTACCCAGGGGGCGAGGGGTGGCTACACCTTC. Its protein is CASSTQGARGGYTF.

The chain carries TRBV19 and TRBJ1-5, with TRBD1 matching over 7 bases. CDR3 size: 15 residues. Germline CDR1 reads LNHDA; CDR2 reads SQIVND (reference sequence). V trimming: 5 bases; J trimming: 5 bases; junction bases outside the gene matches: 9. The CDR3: CASSPGTDYDQPQHF. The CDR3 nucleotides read TGTGCCAGTAGTCCCGGGACAGACTACGATCAGCCCCAGCATTTT.

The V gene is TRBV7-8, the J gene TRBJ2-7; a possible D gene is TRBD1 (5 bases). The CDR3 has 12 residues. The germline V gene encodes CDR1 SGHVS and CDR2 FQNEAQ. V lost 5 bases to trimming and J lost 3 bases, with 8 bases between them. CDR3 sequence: CASSTQDYEQYF. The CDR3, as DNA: TGTGCCAGCAGCACACAGGACTACGAGCAGTACTTC.

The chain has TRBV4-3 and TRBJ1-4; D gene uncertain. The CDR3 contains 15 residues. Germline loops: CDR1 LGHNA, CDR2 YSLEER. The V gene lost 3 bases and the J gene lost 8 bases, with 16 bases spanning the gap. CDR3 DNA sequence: TGCGCCAGCAGCCAGGCCGGGGATTTTGGGGAAAAACTGTTTTTT. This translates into CASSQAGDFGEKLFF.

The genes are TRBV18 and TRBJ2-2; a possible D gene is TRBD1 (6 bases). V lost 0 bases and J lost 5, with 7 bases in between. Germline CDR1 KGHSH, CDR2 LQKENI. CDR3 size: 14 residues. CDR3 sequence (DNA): TGTGCCAGCTCACCACCACAGGGAACCGGGGAGCTGTTTTTT. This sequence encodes CASSPPQGTGELFF. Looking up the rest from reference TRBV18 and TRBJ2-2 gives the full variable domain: NAGVMQNPRHLVRRRGQEARLRCSPMKGHSHVYWYRQLPEEGLKFMVYLQKENIIDESGMPKERFSAEFPKEGPSILRIQQVVRGDSAAYFCASSPPQGTGELFFGEGSRLTVL.

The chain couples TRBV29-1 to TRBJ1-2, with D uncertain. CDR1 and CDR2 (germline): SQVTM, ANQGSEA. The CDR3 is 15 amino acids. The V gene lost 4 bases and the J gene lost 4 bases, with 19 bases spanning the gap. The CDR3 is CSVGSFEDSGYGYTF. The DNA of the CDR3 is TGCAGCGTTGGGTCATTCGAGGATAGCGGCTATGGCTACACCTTC. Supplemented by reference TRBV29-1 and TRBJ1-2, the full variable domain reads SAVISQKPSRDICQRGTSLTIQCQVDSQVTMMFWYRQQPGQSLTLIATANQGSEATYESGFVIDKFPISRPNLTFSTLTVSNMSPEDSSIYLCSVGSFEDSGYGYTFGSGTRLTVV.

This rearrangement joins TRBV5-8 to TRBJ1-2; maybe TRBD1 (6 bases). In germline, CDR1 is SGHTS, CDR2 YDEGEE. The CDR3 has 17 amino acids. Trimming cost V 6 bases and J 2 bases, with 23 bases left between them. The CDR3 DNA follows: TGTGCCAGCAACAAACCCCCGCTGTGGGGGCCGAACTATGGCTACACCTTC. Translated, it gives CASNKPPLWGPNYGYTF. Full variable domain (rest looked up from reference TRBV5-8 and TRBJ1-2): EAGVTQSPTHLIKTRGQQATLRCSPISGHTSVYWYQQALGLGLQFLLWYDEGEERNRGNFPPRFSGRQFPNYSSELNVNALELEDSALYLCASNKPPLWGPNYGYTFGSGTRLTVV.

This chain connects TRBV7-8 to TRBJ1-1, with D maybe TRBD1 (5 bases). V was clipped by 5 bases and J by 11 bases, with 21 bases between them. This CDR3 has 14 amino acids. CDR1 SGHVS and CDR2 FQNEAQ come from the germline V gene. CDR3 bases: TGTGCCAGCAGCCCGGGACCGGGACGGGTGGAGGCTTTCTTT. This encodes CASSPGPGRVEAFF.

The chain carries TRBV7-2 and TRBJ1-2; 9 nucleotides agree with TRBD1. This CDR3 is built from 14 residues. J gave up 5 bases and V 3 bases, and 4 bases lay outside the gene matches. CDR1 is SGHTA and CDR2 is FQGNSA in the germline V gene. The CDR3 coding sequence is TGTGCCAGCAGCTTGGACAGGGGAGGGTATGGCTACACCTTC. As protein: CASSLDRGGYGYTF.

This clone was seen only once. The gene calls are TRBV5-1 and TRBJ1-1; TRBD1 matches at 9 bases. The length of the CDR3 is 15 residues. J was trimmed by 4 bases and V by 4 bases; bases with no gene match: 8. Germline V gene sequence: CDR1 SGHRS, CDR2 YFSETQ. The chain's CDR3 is CASSAGTGLGTEAFF. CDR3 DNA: TGCGCCAGCAGCGCAGGGACAGGGTTGGGCACTGAAGCTTTCTTT.

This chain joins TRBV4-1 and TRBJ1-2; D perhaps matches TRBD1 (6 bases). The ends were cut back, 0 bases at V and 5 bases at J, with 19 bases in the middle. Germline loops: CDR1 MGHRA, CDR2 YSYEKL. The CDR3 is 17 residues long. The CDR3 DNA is TGCGCCAGCAGCCAAGACCGCGAAACAGGGACTGTTTATGGCTACACCTTC. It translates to CASSQDRETGTVYGYTF.

CDR3 nucleotides: TGTGCCTGGGACCTAGGAAACACCATATATTTT. Translating it yields CAWDLGNTIYF. The rearrangement links TRBV30 to TRBJ1-3; D is undetermined. Trimming left V 5 bases short and J 4 bases short, with 6 bases between. The CDR3 sequence is 11 residues long. Germline V CDR1 and CDR2: GTSNPN, SVGIG (reference sequence). Drawing the rest from reference TRBV30 and TRBJ1-3, the complete variable domain is SQTIHQWPATLVQPVGSPLSLECTVEGTSNPNLYWYRQAAGRGLQLLFYSVGIGQISSEVPQNLSASRPQDRQFILSSKKLLLSDSGFYLCAWDLGNTIYFGEGSWLTVV.

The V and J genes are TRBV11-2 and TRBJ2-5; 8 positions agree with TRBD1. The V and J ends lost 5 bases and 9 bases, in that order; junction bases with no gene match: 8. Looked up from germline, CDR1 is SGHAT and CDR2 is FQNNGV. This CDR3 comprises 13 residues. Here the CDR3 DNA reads TGTGCCAGCAGCACCGACAGGGGCGGGGCCCAGTACTTC. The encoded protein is CASSTDRGGAQYF.

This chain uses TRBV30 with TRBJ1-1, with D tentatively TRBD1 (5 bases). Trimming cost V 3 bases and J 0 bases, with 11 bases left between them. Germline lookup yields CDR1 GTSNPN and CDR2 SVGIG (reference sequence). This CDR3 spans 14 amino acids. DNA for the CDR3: TGTGCCTGGAGCACGACAGTATTGAACACTGAAGCTTTCTTT. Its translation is CAWSTTVLNTEAFF.

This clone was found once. The CDR3 loop reads CAWKVAGGLLGNEQFF. For the CDR3, the DNA is TGTGCCTGGAAGGTGGCGGGGGGGCTCCTTGGGAATGAGCAGTTCTTC. V is TRBV30 and J is TRBJ2-1, with 9 positions matching TRBD2. Germline V gene lookup returns CDR1 GTSNPN and CDR2 SVGIG (reference sequence). This CDR3 contains 16 residues. The junction had 14 bases not matched to a gene; V was cut back by 4 bases and J by 7 bases.

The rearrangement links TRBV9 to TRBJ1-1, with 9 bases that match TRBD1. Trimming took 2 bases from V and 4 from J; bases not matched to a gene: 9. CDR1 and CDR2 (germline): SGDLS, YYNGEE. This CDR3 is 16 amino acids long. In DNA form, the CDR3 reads TGTGCCAGCAGCGTCGGGACAGGGCATCCGGGCACTGAAGCTTTCTTT. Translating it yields CASSVGTGHPGTEAFF. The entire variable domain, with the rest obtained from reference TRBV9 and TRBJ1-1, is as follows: DSGVTQTPKHLITATGQRVTLRCSPRSGDLSVYWYQQSLDQGLQFLIQYYNGEERAKGNILERFSAQQFPDLHSELNLSSLELGDSALYFCASSVGTGHPGTEAFFGQGTRLTVV.

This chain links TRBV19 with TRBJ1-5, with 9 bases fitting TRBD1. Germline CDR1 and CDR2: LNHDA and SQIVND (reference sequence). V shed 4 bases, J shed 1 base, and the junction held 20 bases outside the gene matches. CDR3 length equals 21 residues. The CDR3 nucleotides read TGTGCCAGTAGTACCGAGAGGTTCCCGGGACAGGGAGCCTCAAGCAATCAGCCCCAGCATTTT. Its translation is CASSTERFPGQGASSNQPQHF.

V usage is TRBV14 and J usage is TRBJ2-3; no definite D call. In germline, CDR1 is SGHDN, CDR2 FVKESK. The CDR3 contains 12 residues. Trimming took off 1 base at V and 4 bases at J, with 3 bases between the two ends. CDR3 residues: CASSQVSDTQYF. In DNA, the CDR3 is TGTGCCAGCAGCCAAGTGTCAGATACGCAGTATTTT.

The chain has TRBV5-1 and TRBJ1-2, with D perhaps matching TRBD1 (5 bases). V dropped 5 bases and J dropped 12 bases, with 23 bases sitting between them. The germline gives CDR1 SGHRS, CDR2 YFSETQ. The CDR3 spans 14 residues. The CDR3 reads CASRASGTAVGNTF. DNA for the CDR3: TGCGCCAGCAGAGCCTCCGGGACGGCTGTTGGGAACACCTTC.

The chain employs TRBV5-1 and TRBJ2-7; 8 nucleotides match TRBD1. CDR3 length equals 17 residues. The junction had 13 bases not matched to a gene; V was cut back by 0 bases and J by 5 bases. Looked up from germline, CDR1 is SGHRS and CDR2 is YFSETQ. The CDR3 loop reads CASSLAPVKQGVNEQYF. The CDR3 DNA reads TGCGCCAGCAGCTTGGCCCCGGTTAAACAGGGGGTGAACGAGCAGTACTTC.

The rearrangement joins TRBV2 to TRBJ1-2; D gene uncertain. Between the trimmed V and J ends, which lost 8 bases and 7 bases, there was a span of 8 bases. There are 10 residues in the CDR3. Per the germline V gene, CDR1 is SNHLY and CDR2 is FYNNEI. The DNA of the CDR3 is TGTGCCAGCGAGGCACCTGGCTACACCTTC. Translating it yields CASEAPGYTF.

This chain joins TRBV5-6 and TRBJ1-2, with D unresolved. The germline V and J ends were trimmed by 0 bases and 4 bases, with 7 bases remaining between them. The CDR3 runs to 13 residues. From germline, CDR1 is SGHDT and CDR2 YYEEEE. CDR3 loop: CASSLVQIYGYTF. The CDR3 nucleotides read TGTGCCAGCAGCTTGGTGCAGATCTATGGCTACACCTTC. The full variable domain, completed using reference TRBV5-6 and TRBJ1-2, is DAGVTQSPTHLIKTRGQQVTLRCSPKSGHDTVSWYQQALGQGPQFIFQYYEEEERQRGNFPDRFSGHQFPNYSSELNVNALLLGDSALYLCASSLVQIYGYTFGSGTRLTVV.

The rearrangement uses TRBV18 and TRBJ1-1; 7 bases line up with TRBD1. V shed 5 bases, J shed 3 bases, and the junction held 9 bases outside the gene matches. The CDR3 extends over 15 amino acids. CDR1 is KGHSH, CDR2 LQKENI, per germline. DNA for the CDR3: TGTGCCAGCTCAGAACAGGGACAGTTATACACTGAAGCTTTCTTT. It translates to CASSEQGQLYTEAFF. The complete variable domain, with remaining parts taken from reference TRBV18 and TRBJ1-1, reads NAGVMQNPRHLVRRRGQEARLRCSPMKGHSHVYWYRQLPEEGLKFMVYLQKENIIDESGMPKERFSAEFPKEGPSILRIQQVVRGDSAAYFCASSEQGQLYTEAFFGQGTRLTVV.

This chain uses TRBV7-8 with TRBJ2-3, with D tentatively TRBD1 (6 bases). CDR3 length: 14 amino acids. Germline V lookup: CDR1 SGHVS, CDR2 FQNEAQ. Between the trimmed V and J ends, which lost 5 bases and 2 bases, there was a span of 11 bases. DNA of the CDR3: TGTGCCAGCAGCGCAACAGGGCTCACAGATACGCAGTATTTT. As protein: CASSATGLTDTQYF.

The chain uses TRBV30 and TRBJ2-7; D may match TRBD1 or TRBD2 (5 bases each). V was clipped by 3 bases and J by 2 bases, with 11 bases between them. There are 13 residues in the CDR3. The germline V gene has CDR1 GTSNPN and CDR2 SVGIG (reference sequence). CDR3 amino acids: CAWSSGRTYEQYF. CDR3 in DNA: TGTGCCTGGAGCTCGGGACGCACCTACGAGCAGTACTTC.

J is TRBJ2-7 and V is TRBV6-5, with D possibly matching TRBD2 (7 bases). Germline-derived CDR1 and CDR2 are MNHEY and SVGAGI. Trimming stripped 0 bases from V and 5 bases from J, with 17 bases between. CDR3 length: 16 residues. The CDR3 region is CASSYSSGGRENEQYF. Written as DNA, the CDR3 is TGTGCCAGCAGTTACTCTTCCGGGGGGCGGGAGAACGAGCAGTACTTC.

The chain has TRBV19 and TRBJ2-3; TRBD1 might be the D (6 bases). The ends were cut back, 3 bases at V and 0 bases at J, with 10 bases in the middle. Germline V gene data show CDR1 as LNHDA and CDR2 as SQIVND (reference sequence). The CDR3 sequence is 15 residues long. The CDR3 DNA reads TGTGCCAGTAGTATCTCGGGACACAGCACAGATACGCAGTATTTT. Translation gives CASSISGHSTDTQYF.

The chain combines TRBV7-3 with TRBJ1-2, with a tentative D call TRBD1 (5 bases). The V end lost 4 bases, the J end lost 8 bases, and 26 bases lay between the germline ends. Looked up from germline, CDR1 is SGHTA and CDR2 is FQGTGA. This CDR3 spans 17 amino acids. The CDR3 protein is CASSSPRVAGVMRGYTF. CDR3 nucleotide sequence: TGTGCCAGCAGCTCCCCCAGGGTGGCAGGAGTGATGCGCGGCTACACCTTC.